Each of the 2 T cell receptor beta chains below was sequenced from the same sample in a study of identical twins. One entry per CDR3 protein, called by TCRdb with MiXCR from the 5' RACE reads. The sample holds 250,000 or so distinct CDR3 sequences; about 7% are singletons and the top ten take around 3.4%. This sample was shared with a second study, whose subject was yellow fever vaccine responses in identical twins.

The sequencing sample was made of memory (CD45RO+) T cells sorted from blood. Receptor source: a young woman in good health.

This chain joins TRBV5-4 and TRBJ2-3; 7 bases map to TRBD2. With 3 bases clipped from V and 0 bases from J, the junction kept 10 bases outside the gene matches. This CDR3 contains 17 residues. Germline-derived CDR1 and CDR2 are SGHNT and YYREEE (reference sequence). CDR3 DNA sequence: TGTGCCAGCAGCTCCCAATTGGGGGGGTCTAGCACAGATACGCAGTATTTT. It specifies CASSSQLGGSSTDTQYF.

This clonotype was seen more than once but under ten times. The chain employs TRBV7-9 and TRBJ2-7, with 9 bases identical to TRBD2. V gave up 11 bases and J gave up 2 bases; unmatched junction bases: 13. This CDR3 is 15 amino acids long. Per germline, CDR1 SEHNR and CDR2 FQNEAQ (reference sequence). The CDR3 sequence: CAGGTSRHQAYEQYF. CDR3 coding DNA: TGTGCCGGGGGGACTAGCCGTCACCAAGCCTACGAGCAGTACTTC.